One and the same sample provided the 28 T cell receptor beta chains below, sequenced in a study of Graves' ophthalmopathy and Graves' hyperthyroidism. Investigators amplified TCR beta CDR3 regions from RNA transcripts. Second-round multiplex PCR came after a first-round RT-PCR that employed HTBI primers. Each CDR3 protein is one row after TCRdb ran MiXCR on the multiplex PCR reads. Of about 500,000 distinct CDR3 sequences detected, under 15% appear once; the ten largest clones hold roughly 10%. The sample comprised blood. The source of these receptors is a woman aged 25-40 years with Graves' ophthalmopathy.

The chain has TRBV29-1 and TRBJ2-3, with 7 positions matching TRBD2. J lost 5 bases, V lost 0 bases, and 5 bases had no gene match. Germline V gene data show CDR1 as SQVTM and CDR2 as ANQGSEA. The CDR3 consists of 14 residues. Written as DNA, the CDR3 is TGCAGCGTTGAAGATCCGGGGGGAAGAGATACGCAGTATTTT. Amino acid sequence: CSVEDPGGRDTQYF.

This clonotype occurred many times. This chain uses TRBV29-1 with TRBJ1-3; TRBD1 matches 10 bases. The V gene end was trimmed by 6 bases and the J gene end by 8 bases; junction bases not matched to a gene: 7. The CDR3 contains 13 residues. In germline, CDR1 is SQVTM, CDR2 ANQGSEA. The CDR3 DNA reads TGCAGCGTCGCGGGACAGGGGAGAGACACCATATATTTT. Its translation is CSVAGQGRDTIYF.

This clonotype occurred many times. This chain joins TRBV12-3 or TRBV12-4 and TRBJ2-2, with unresolved D. Between the trimmed V and J ends, which lost 6 bases and 1 base, there was a span of 6 bases. The CDR3 covers 13 residues. CDR3 sequence reads: CASSGWNTGELFF. CDR3 sequence (DNA): TGTGCCAGCAGCGGGTGGAACACCGGGGAGCTGTTTTTT.

Ten or more counts support this clonotype. The chain employs TRBV20-1 and TRBJ1-5; no clear D. The V gene lost 1 base and the J gene lost 2 bases, with 12 bases spanning the gap. This CDR3 has 15 residues. Germline V gives CDR1 DFQATT, CDR2 SNEGSKA (reference sequence). Here the CDR3 reads CSARVRAGGNQPQHF. CDR3 nucleotides: TGCAGTGCTAGAGTGAGAGCGGGCGGCAATCAGCCCCAGCATTTT.

This clonotype was seen at least ten times. J is TRBJ1-3 and V is TRBV7-2, with a tentative D call TRBD1 (5 bases). Trimming shortened V by 5 bases and J by 0 bases, and 11 bases separated the two germline ends. CDR1 SGHTA and CDR2 FQGNSA come from the germline V gene. The CDR3 loop spans 15 amino acids. Here the CDR3 reads CASSMDTNSGNTIYF. The CDR3 region has the DNA TGTGCCAGCAGCATGGACACCAACTCTGGAAACACCATATATTTT.

The chain links TRBV11-2 to TRBJ2-5, with D perhaps assigned TRBD1 or TRBD2 (6 bases each). The length of the CDR3 is 14 residues. Trimming left V 5 bases short and J 5 bases short, with 15 bases between. Germline-derived CDR1 and CDR2 are SGHAT and FQNNGV. CDR3: CASSRRQGRETQYF. The CDR3 nucleotides are TGTGCCAGCAGCCGACGTCAGGGGAGGGAGACCCAGTACTTC.

Many counts were recorded for this clonotype. The V call is TRBV29-1, the J call TRBJ2-2; D gene ambiguous. The CDR3 contains 14 residues. The germline CDR1 and CDR2 sequences are SQVTM and ANQGSEA. Between the trimmed V and J ends, which lost 1 base and 3 bases, there was a span of 9 bases. The CDR3 nucleotides are TGCAGCGTTGAAGGTCGGACCGACACCGGGGAGCTGTTTTTT. This translates into CSVEGRTDTGELFF.

This clonotype was counted a few times. This chain uses TRBV30 with TRBJ1-1; TRBD1 matches at 7 bases. In germline, CDR1 is GTSNPN, CDR2 SVGIG (reference sequence). The CDR3 runs to 14 residues. V shed 3 bases and J 6 bases; nucleotides not matched to a gene: 10. CDR3 loop: CAWRVPGTVAEAFF. The CDR3 nucleotides are TGTGCCTGGAGGGTACCTGGGACAGTCGCTGAAGCTTTCTTT.

This clonotype was seen many times. This chain connects TRBV3-1 to TRBJ2-2; TRBD1 agrees at 7 bases. V gave up 1 base and J gave up 7 bases; unmatched junction bases: 0. This CDR3 is 13 amino acids long. Looked up from germline, CDR1 is LGHDT and CDR2 is YNNKEL (reference sequence). Here the CDR3 DNA reads TGTGCCAGCAGCCAAGGGGACAGCGGGGAGCTGTTTTTT. As protein: CASSQGDSGELFF.

This clonotype was observed at least ten times. The genes are TRBV28 and TRBJ1-2; D ambiguous. The V gene's germline CDR1 is MDHEN and CDR2 SYDVKM. Trimming took 3 bases from V and 8 from J, leaving 13 bases between them. The CDR3 length is 13 residues. CDR3 protein: CASSFFSSGGYTF. CDR3 in DNA: TGTGCCAGCAGTTTCTTTTCCAGTGGCGGCTACACCTTC.

The chain joins TRBV7-9 to TRBJ2-5, with a weak D call TRBD2 (5 bases). The V end was cut by 4 bases, the J end by 5 bases, with 11 bases between. This CDR3 comprises 13 residues. Germline V lookup: CDR1 SEHNR, CDR2 FQNEAQ (reference sequence). The CDR3 nucleotides are TGTGCCAGCAGCTCCGGACTGGTGGAGACCCAGTACTTC. The encoded protein is CASSSGLVETQYF.

This clonotype appeared many times. The genes are TRBV12-3 or TRBV12-4 and TRBJ1-2; D not certain. Trimming took 5 bases from V and 0 from J, leaving 13 bases between them. The CDR3 length is 15 residues. CDR3 sequence: CASSPGGVANYGYTF. The CDR3 bases are TGTGCCAGCAGTCCCGGCGGGGTAGCTAACTATGGCTACACCTTC.

This clonotype occurred many times. The chain is built from TRBV10-1 and TRBJ1-1; perhaps TRBD1 as D (5 bases). V shed 0 bases and J shed 10 bases, with 12 bases lying between them. The CDR3 extends over 13 amino acids. Germline CDR1 is WNHNN and CDR2 is SYGVQD (reference sequence). Here the CDR3 reads CASSESSTGRAFF. CDR3 nucleotides: TGCGCCAGCAGTGAGTCGAGTACAGGTCGAGCTTTCTTT.

The sample holds many counts of this clonotype. The V gene is TRBV29-1, the J gene TRBJ1-1; D perhaps matches TRBD1 (5 bases). Trimming left V 7 bases short and J 0 bases short, with 12 bases between. The CDR3 runs 13 residues. Germline-derived CDR1 and CDR2 are SQVTM and ANQGSEA. CDR3 sequence: CSALTVMNTEAFF. CDR3 in DNA: TGCAGCGCTTTGACAGTCATGAACACTGAAGCTTTCTTT.

This clonotype was counted many times. This chain links TRBV6-2 or TRBV6-3 with TRBJ1-1; the match to TRBD1 covers 7 bases. Germline V gene lookup returns CDR1 MNHEY and CDR2 SVGEGT. The CDR3 consists of 15 residues. V lost 5 bases to trimming and J lost 4 bases; unmatched junction nucleotides: 10. The CDR3 region has the DNA TGTGCCAGCAGTGACAGGGTCTTGGGGGGCACTGAAGCTTTCTTT. Its translation: CASSDRVLGGTEAFF.

This clonotype came up many times. The rearrangement links TRBV6-1 to TRBJ2-7, with TRBD2 matching 9 bases. In germline, CDR1 is MNHNS, CDR2 SASEGT. The CDR3 runs to 15 residues. With 2 bases clipped from V and 2 bases from J, the junction kept 4 bases outside the gene matches. The CDR3 DNA is TGTGCCAGCAGTGAACGGGCGGGAGGGCCCTACGAGCAGTACTTC. Protein product: CASSERAGGPYEQYF.

Many counts were recorded for this clonotype. The chain uses TRBV12-5 and TRBJ2-2, with no clear D. V lost 1 base and J 6 bases, leaving 12 bases between the germline ends. Germline V lookup: CDR1 LGHNT, CDR2 FRNRAP. The CDR3 covers 15 residues. CDR3 in DNA: TGTGCTAGTGGTTTGGCCCAACTATTAGCCGGGGAGCTGTTTTTT. Its protein product is CASGLAQLLAGELFF.

This clonotype was detected many times. The rearrangement joins TRBV29-1 to TRBJ1-2, with 7 bases lining up with TRBD1. CDR3 length equals 12 residues. V was clipped by 5 bases and J by 8 bases; unmatched bases: 8. Germline V CDR1 and CDR2: SQVTM, ANQGSEA. The CDR3 DNA reads as TGCAGCGTTATCGGACAGGCGGGAGGCTACACCTTC. Translation: CSVIGQAGGYTF.

The rearrangement joins TRBV4-1 to TRBJ1-6, with D unclear. The CDR3 totals 14 residues. Germline loops: CDR1 MGHRA, CDR2 YSYEKL. Between the trimmed V and J ends, which lost 2 bases and 10 bases, there was a span of 12 bases. Here the CDR3 DNA reads TGCGCCAGCAGCCAACCGACTGCGGGGTCACCCCTCCACTTT. This encodes CASSQPTAGSPLHF.

V gene TRBV7-3 combines with J gene TRBJ2-3; TRBD2 is a possible D gene (5 bases). V lost 5 bases, J lost 6 bases, and 18 bases lay in between. This CDR3 is 15 amino acids long. Looked up from germline, CDR1 is SGHTA and CDR2 is FQGTGA. The CDR3 spells CASSPTSGYFDTQYF. The CDR3 DNA sequence: TGTGCCAGCAGCCCCACTAGTGGGTATTTCGATACGCAGTATTTT. The whole variable domain, filled in from reference TRBV7-3 and TRBJ2-3, reads GAGVSQTPSNKVTEKGKYVELRCDPISGHTALYWYRQSLGQGPEFLIYFQGTGAADDSGLPNDRFFAVRPEGSVSTLKIQRTERGDSAVYLCASSPTSGYFDTQYFGPGTRLTVL.

Only a few counts were recorded for this clonotype. The chain is built from TRBV14 and TRBJ1-3; D perhaps matches TRBD1 (6 bases). CDR1 is SGHDN, CDR2 FVKESK, per germline. V was trimmed by 4 bases and J by 0 bases, leaving 16 bases between them. The CDR3 is 17 residues long. In DNA form, the CDR3 reads TGTGCCAGCAGCCTATACAGGGTGGGGACCTCTGGAAACACCATATATTTT. It yields the protein CASSLYRVGTSGNTIYF.

About this clonotype itself: No conserved phenylalanine or tryptophan is present at the end of the CDR3, so a read error is the likely explanation. The V and J genes are TRBV5-1 and TRBJ2-7; no firm D call. Germline V CDR1 and CDR2: SGHRS, YFSETQ. The V and J ends lost 7 bases and 7 bases respectively, with 12 bases between them. The CDR3 runs 11 residues. The DNA of the CDR3 is TGCGCCAGCGGTCATGGAGAGGAGCAGTACCTC. It yields the protein CASGHGEEQYL.

The chain is built from TRBV20-1 and TRBJ2-7; D may be TRBD1 (6 bases). The CDR3 totals 13 residues. V gave up 3 bases and J gave up 2 bases, with 11 bases separating them. Germline V gene data show CDR1 as DFQATT and CDR2 as SNEGSKA (reference sequence). The CDR3 sequence: CSASPGHPYEQYF. The CDR3 DNA is TGCAGTGCTAGTCCGGGACACCCCTACGAGCAGTACTTC.

This clonotype has a count of ten or more. The chain couples TRBV6-5 to TRBJ2-2; TRBD1 agrees at 8 bases. V shed 6 bases and J 6 bases; nucleotides not matched to a gene: 9. The CDR3 length is 15 residues. Germline CDR1 is MNHEY and CDR2 is SVGAGI. DNA for the CDR3: TGTGCCAGCAGGGGCGGACAGGGCGACGCCGGGGAGCTGTTTTTT. The encoded protein is CASRGGQGDAGELFF.

This clonotype was picked up many times. The gene calls are TRBV28 and TRBJ2-4, with 8 bases lining up with TRBD1. V lost 5 bases to trimming and J lost 7 bases; unmatched junction nucleotides: 7. This CDR3 is 14 amino acids long. The germline gives CDR1 MDHEN, CDR2 SYDVKM. The CDR3 region has the DNA TGTGCCAGCAGTACGACAGGGGAGTACAACATTCAGTACTTC. As protein: CASSTTGEYNIQYF.

This clonotype was observed a few times. The chain has TRBV3-1 and TRBJ1-1; D not certain. V was clipped by 2 bases and J by 1 base, with 11 bases between them. Germline-derived CDR1 and CDR2 are LGHDT and YNNKEL (reference sequence). The CDR3 extends over 15 amino acids. This CDR3 reads CASSQHGRRNTEAFF. The CDR3, as DNA: TGTGCCAGCAGCCAACACGGACGGCGGAACACTGAAGCTTTCTTT. Based on the CDR3 plus reference TRBV3-1 and TRBJ1-1, the full variable domain is DTAVSQTPKYLVTQMGNDKSIKCEQNLGHDTMYWYKQDSKKFLKIMFSYNNKELIINETVPNRFSPKSPDKAHLNLHINSLELGDSAVYFCASSQHGRRNTEAFFGQGTRLTVV.

V is TRBV28 and J is TRBJ1-1, with D hard to call. CDR3 length equals 14 residues. Trimming stripped 8 bases from V and 2 bases from J, with 15 bases between. Germline CDR1 reads MDHEN; CDR2 reads SYDVKM. CDR3 sequence: CASLDPRLNTEAFF. In nucleotides, the CDR3 is TGTGCCAGCTTGGACCCCCGGCTTAACACTGAAGCTTTCTTT. Supplemented by reference TRBV28 and TRBJ1-1, the full variable domain reads DVKVTQSSRYLVKRTGEKVFLECVQDMDHENMFWYRQDPGLGLRLIYFSYDVKMKEKGDIPEGYSVSREKKERFSLILESASTNQTSMYLCASLDPRLNTEAFFGQGTRLTVV.

This clonotype was seen many times. The rearrangement uses TRBV19 and TRBJ2-7, with 12 bases aligning to TRBD2. The junction had 4 bases not matched to a gene; V was cut back by 3 bases and J by 4 bases. Germline CDR1 is LNHDA and CDR2 is SQIVND (reference sequence). The CDR3 runs to 15 residues. This CDR3 is CASSIRLAGVYEQYF. In nucleotides, the CDR3 is TGTGCCAGTAGTATTCGACTAGCGGGAGTTTACGAGCAGTACTTC.